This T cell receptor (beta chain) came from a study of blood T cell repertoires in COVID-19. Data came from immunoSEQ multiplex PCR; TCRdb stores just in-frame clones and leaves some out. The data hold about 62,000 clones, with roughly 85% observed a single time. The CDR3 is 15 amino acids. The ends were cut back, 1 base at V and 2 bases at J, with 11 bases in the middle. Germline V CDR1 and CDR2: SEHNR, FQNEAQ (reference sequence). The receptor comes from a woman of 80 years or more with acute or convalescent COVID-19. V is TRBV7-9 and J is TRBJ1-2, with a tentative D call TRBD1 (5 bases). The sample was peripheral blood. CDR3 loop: CASSLVQGINYGYTF. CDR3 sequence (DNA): TGTGCCAGCAGCTTAGTGCAGGGAATAAACTATGGCTACACCTTC.